A single T cell receptor (beta chain) is shown here with its context. Its cognate antigen has yet to be identified. No base quality information exists; no much larger clone differs at one position. CDR1 and CDR2 are drawn from the germline V gene: MDHEN, SYDVKM. The CDR3 sequence holds 13 residues, the cysteine and phenylalanine included. Only CDR3 DNA remains: 39 bases, in frame from the first base. Trimming costs V 3 bases and J 7 bases, and their ends lie 9 bases apart. The immunoSEQ Assay, a bias-controlled multiplex PCR, was used to amplify TCRbeta CDR3 regions from genomic DNA. Turning to the authors' computational methods: Within the assay, amplification of reference gene primers was used to estimate how many nucleated cells each sample contained. Sequence reads were collapsed and filtered to measure the absolute abundance of every unique TCRbeta CDR3 rearrangement. For each sample, productive Simpson clonality was calculated as the square root of Simpson's diversity index over productive rearrangements. TCRdb took this table from immuneACCESS and kept in-frame rearrangements with V and J called. Such tables lack part of the clones; where checked against another copy, unresolved V genes explain under half of the gap, and the rest is unexplained. The DNA gave D and trimming, while V, J and clone size come from that table. The table for this sample lists about 190,000 clones; 70% to 80% of them were counted only once. Jointly, the top ten make up 13% of the sample.

This record belongs to a study of blood T cell repertoires in COVID-19 (dated by TCRdb to the early 2020s). About the study as a whole: Samples covering the acute and convalescent phases of COVID-19 were provided by collaborators in the United States, Italy and Spain. The material from the prospective study consisted of cDNA or gDNA derived from T cells, B-cell-depleted T cells, or PBMCs. The dataset comprised deeply sampled blood TCRbeta repertoires from subjects exposed to, actively infected with, or recovered from COVID-19. The repertoires were made available in a free public database intended to serve as a resource for research on the immune response to SARS-CoV-2. The samples were drawn from two sources: the first 160 participants of the ongoing ImmuneRACE study, and 1,254 subjects contributed by 6 global collaborators. The sample metadata nearly always contained a de-identified subject ID, COVID-19 status, age in years and sex. Where HLA class I and class II types were available, the types were taken from metadata supplied by the sample provider, not from assay-based typing.

Samples from volunteer blood donors who had recovered from COVID-19 were contributed by a second Seattle source. Each collaborating institution followed its own protocols to collect whole blood in K2EDTA tubes. For TCRbeta analysis, collaborators shipped samples as frozen whole blood, isolated PBMCs, or DNA extracted from either of those sample types. The paper as a whole reports these results and caveats: How much clinical and demographic metadata was included differed by source and by participant, and the metadata was provided uncurated.

This sequence originates from a man in his forties or fifties who had recovered from COVID-19. Sequencing input: peripheral blood. The chain is made from TRBV28 and TRBJ1-4, and TRBD1 may be the D gene, going by 6 matching bases. CDR3 reads: CASSFFRGEKLFF. The DNA is TGTGCCAGCAGTTTCTTCAGGGGTGAAAAACTGTTTTTT.